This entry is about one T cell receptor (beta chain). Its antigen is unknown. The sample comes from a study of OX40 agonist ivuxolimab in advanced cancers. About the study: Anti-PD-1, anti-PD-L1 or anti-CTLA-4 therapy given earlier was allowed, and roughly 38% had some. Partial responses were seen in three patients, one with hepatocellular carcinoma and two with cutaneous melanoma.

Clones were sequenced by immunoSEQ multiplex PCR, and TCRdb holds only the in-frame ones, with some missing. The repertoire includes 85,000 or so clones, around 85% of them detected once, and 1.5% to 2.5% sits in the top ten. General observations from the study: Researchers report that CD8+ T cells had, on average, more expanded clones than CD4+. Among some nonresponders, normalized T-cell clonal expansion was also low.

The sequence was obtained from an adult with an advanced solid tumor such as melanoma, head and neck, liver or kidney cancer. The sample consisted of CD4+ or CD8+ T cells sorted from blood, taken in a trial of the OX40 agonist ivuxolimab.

The CDR3, as DNA: TGTGCCAGCTGGCGCGGAAACACCATATATTTT. Protein: CASWRGNTIYF. The chain uses TRBV6-5 and TRBJ1-3; D remains ambiguous. The germline CDR1 and CDR2 sequences are MNHEY and SVGAGI. Trimming shortened V by 8 bases and J by 4 bases, and 6 bases separated the two germline ends. This CDR3 comprises 11 residues.